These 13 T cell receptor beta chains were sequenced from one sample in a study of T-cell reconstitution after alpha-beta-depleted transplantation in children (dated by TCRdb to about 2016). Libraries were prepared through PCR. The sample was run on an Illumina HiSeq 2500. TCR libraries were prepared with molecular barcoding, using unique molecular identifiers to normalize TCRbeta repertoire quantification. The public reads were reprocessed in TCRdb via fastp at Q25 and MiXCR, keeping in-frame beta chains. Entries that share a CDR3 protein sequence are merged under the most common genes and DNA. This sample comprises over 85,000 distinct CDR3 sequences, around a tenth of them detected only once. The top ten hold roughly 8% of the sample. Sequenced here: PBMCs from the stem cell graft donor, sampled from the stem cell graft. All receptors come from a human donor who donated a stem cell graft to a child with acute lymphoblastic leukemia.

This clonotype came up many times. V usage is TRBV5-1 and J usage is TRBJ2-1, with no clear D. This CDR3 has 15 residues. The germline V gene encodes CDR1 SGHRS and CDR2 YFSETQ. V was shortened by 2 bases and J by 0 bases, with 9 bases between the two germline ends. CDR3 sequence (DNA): TGCGCCAGCAGCTTAGAGAAAGGCTCCTACAATGAGCAGTTCTTC. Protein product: CASSLEKGSYNEQFF.

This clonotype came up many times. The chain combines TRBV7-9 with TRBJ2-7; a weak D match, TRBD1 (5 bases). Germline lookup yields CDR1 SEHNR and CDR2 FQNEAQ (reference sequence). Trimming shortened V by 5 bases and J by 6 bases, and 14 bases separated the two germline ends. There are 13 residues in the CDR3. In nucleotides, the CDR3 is TGTGCCAGCAGCCAAAACCGACAGCTCGAGCAGTACTTC. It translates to CASSQNRQLEQYF.

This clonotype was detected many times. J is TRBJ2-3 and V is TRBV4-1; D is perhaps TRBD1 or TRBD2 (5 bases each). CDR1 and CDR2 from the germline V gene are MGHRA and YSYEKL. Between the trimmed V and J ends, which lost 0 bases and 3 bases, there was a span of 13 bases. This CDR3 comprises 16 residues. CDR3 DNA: TGCGCCAGCAGCCAAGAACCCCCGGGACGGACAGATACGCAGTATTTT. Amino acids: CASSQEPPGRTDTQYF.

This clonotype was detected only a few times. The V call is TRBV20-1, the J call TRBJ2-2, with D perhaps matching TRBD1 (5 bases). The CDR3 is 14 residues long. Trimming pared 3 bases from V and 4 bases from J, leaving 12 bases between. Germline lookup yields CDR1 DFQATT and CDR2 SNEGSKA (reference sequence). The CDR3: CSASRATGTGELFF. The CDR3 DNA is TGCAGTGCTAGCAGGGCTACGGGCACCGGGGAGCTGTTTTTT.

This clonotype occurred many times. The CDR3 nucleotides read TGTGCCAGCACGGGGGGCGGGACTCTTCTCGGAGAGACCCAGTACTTC. Its translation is CASTGGGTLLGETQYF. The chain joins TRBV6-1 to TRBJ2-5; a possible D gene is TRBD2 (7 bases). From germline, CDR1 is MNHNS and CDR2 SASEGT. The CDR3 covers 16 residues. The germline V and J ends were trimmed by 7 bases and 4 bases, with 22 bases remaining between them.

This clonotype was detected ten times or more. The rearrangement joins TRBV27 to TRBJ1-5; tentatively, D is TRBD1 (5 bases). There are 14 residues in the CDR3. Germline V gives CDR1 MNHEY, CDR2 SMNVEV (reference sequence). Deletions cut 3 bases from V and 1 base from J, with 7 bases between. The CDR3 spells CASSFRQSNQPQHF. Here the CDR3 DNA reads TGTGCCAGCAGTTTTCGACAGAGCAATCAGCCCCAGCATTTT.

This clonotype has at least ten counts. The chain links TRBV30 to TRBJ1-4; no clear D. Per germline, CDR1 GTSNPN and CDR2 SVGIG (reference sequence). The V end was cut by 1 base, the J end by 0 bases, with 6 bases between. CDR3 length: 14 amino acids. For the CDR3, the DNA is TGTGCCTGGAGTGGGACCCCAACTAATGAAAAACTGTTTTTT. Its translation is CAWSGTPTNEKLFF.

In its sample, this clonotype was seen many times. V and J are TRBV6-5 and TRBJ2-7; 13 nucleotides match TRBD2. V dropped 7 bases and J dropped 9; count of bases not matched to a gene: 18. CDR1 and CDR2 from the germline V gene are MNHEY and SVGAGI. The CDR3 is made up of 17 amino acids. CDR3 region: CASTGGLAGAGIIGQYF. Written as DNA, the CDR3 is TGTGCCAGCACGGGTGGACTAGCGGGAGCCGGAATCATTGGGCAGTACTTC.

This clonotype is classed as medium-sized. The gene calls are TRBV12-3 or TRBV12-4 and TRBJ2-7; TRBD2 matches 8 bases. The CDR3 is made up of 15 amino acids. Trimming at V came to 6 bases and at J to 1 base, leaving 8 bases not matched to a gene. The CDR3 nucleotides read TGTGCCAGCAGCTTCGCGGGGGGCTCGTCCTACGAGCAGTACTTC. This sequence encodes CASSFAGGSSYEQYF.

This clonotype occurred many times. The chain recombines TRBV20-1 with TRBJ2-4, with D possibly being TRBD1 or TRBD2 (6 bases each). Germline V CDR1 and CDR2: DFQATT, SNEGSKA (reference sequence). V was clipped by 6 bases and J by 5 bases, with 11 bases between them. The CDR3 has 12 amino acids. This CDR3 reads CSAQRGENIQYF. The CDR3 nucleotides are TGCAGTGCCCAAAGGGGGGAAAACATTCAGTACTTC.

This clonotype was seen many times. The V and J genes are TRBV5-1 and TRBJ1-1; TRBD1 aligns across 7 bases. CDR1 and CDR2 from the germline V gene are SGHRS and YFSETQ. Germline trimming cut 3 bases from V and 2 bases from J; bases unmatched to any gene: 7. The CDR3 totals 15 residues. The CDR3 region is CASSSTGQTNTEAFF. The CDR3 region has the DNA TGCGCCAGCAGCTCTACGGGACAGACAAACACTGAAGCTTTCTTT.

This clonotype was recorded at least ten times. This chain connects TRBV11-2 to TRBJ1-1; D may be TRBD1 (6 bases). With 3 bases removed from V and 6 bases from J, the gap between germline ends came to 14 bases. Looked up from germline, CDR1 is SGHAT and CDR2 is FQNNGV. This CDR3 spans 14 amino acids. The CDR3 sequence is CASSLGGLKAEAFF. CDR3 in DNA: TGTGCCAGCAGCTTGGGGGGGCTTAAGGCTGAAGCTTTCTTT. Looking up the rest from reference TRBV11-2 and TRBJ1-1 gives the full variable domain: EAGVAQSPRYKIIEKRQSVAFWCNPISGHATLYWYQQILGQGPKLLIQFQNNGVVDDSQLPKDRFSAERLKGVDSTLKIQPAKLEDSAVYLCASSLGGLKAEAFFGQGTRLTVV.

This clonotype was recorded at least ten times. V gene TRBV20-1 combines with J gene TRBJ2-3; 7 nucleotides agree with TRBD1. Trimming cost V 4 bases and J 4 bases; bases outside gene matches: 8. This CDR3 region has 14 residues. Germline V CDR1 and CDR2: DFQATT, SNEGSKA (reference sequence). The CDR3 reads CSAKRTGEPDTQYF. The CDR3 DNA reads TGCAGTGCTAAAAGGACAGGAGAACCAGATACGCAGTATTTT.